This is a list of T cell receptor beta chains from one sample in a study of vaccination and CD4 T cells after COVID-19. TCRdb processed the PCR reads anew with MiXCR; each CDR3 protein has one entry. The table shows around 21,000 distinct CDR3 sequences, with 60% occurring only once. The source material was CD4+ T cells from blood, sampled after SARS-CoV-2 vaccination. These receptors were obtained from a human donor who had recovered from COVID-19. CDR3s include the opening cysteine and the closing phenylalanine or tryptophan. A D gene is named only where the DNA matches it firmly. Some rows have no size entry. The others give once, few or many, or a class for an expanded clone.

D: -; size: -; J: TRBJ2-7; V: TRBV2; CDR3: CASSGQYEQYF; DNA: TGTGCCAGCAGTGGACAGTACGAGCAGTACTTC
D: -; size: -; J: TRBJ1-4; V: TRBV10-3; CDR3: CAISANRDTNEKLFF; DNA: TGTGCCATCAGTGCGAACCGGGATACTAATGAAAAACTGTTTTTT
D: -; size: -; J: TRBJ2-3; V: TRBV12-3/TRBV12-4; CDR3: CASSLLSSTDTQYF; DNA: TGTGCCAGCAGTTTACTATCTAGCACAGATACGCAGTATTTT
D: -; size: -; J: TRBJ2-7; V: TRBV10-1; CDR3: CASSTATVDEQYF; DNA: TGCGCCAGCAGCACCGCTACAGTTGACGAGCAGTACTTC
D: TRBD2; size: few; J: TRBJ2-3; V: TRBV7-9; CDR3: CASSLASGSTDTQYF; DNA: TGTGCCAGCAGCTTAGCTAGCGGGAGCACAGATACGCAGTATTTT
D: -; size: -; J: TRBJ1-2; V: TRBV9; CDR3: CASSRGGGGYTF; DNA: TGTGCCAGCAGCCGAGGGGGAGGAGGCTACACCTTC
D: TRBD2; size: few; J: TRBJ2-1; V: TRBV7-8; CDR3: CASSVDTSDEQFF; DNA: TGTGCCAGCAGCGTGGATACTAGCGATGAGCAGTTCTTC
D: TRBD1; size: -; J: TRBJ2-2; V: TRBV20-1; CDR3: CSASRQGSTGELFF; DNA: TGCAGTGCTAGTAGACAGGGGAGCACCGGGGAGCTGTTTTTT
D: TRBD2; size: -; J: TRBJ2-1; V: TRBV11-3; CDR3: CASSLGAVTSGYNEQFF; DNA: TGTGCCAGCAGCTTAGGTGCTGTGACTAGCGGTTACAATGAGCAGTTCTTC
D: -; size: once; J: TRBJ2-7; V: TRBV12-3/TRBV12-4; CDR3: CASNSFEGAEQYF; DNA: TGTGCCAGCAACTCTTTCGAGGGAGCCGAGCAGTACTTC
D: -; size: -; J: TRBJ2-1; V: TRBV20-1; CDR3: CSARDFWSSNEQFF; DNA: TGCAGTGCTAGAGATTTTTGGAGTAGCAATGAGCAGTTCTTC
D: TRBD2; size: once; J: TRBJ2-5; V: TRBV28; CDR3: CASSARPTSGIQETQYF; DNA: TGTGCCAGCAGTGCGCGCCCGACTAGCGGGATCCAAGAGACCCAGTACTTC
D: -; size: -; J: TRBJ1-1; V: TRBV18; CDR3: CASSPTAFEAFF; DNA: TGTGCCAGCTCGCCGACAGCGTTTGAAGCTTTCTTT
D: -; size: few; J: TRBJ2-7; V: TRBV21-1; CDR3: CASSIHSGTAVEQYF; DNA: TGTGCCAGCAGCATCCACTCCGGGACAGCAGTCGAGCAGTACTTC
D: -; size: -; J: TRBJ2-3; V: TRBV19; CDR3: CARSSSSALGPYTQYF; DNA: TGTGCCCGTAGCTCATCTAGCGCGTTGGGCCCCTATACGCAGTATTTT
D: -; size: -; J: TRBJ1-5; V: TRBV6-2/TRBV6-3; CDR3: CASSPGDRINQPQHF; DNA: TGTGCCAGCAGTCCCGGAGACAGGATTAATCAGCCCCAGCATTTT
D: -; size: -; J: TRBJ2-7; V: TRBV24-1; CDR3: CATSDSTAGYEQYF; DNA: TGTGCCACCAGTGACTCGACAGCTGGGTACGAGCAGTACTTC
D: -; size: -; J: TRBJ1-5; V: TRBV4-1; CDR3: CASSQGPGGQPQHF; DNA: TGCGCCAGCAGCCAGGGCCCGGGGGGGCAGCCCCAGCATTTT
D: -; size: -; J: TRBJ1-1; V: TRBV6-1; CDR3: CASSPGWGTEAFF; DNA: TGTGCCAGCAGCCCTGGTTGGGGCACTGAAGCTTTCTTT
D: -; size: -; J: TRBJ2-5; V: TRBV19; CDR3: CASSTGPGKETQYF; DNA: TGTGCCAGTAGTACCGGACCGGGAAAAGAGACCCAGTACTTC
D: -; size: few; J: TRBJ2-2; V: TRBV6-5; CDR3: CASSYRPSHTGELFF; DNA: TGTGCCAGCAGTTATCGGCCTTCACACACCGGGGAGCTGTTTTTT
D: -; size: -; J: TRBJ2-1; V: TRBV7-3; CDR3: CASSFTGRVNEQFF; DNA: TGTGCCAGCAGCTTTACGGGGCGCGTGAATGAGCAGTTCTTC
D: -; size: -; J: TRBJ1-1; V: TRBV10-3; CDR3: CAISPQGNTEAFF; DNA: TGTGCCATCAGTCCCCAAGGGAACACTGAAGCTTTCTTT
D: TRBD2; size: -; J: TRBJ2-5; V: TRBV20-1; CDR3: CSAGRTRRETQYF; DNA: TGCAGTGCTGGGAGGACTAGGAGAGAGACCCAGTACTTC
D: -; size: few; J: TRBJ1-1; V: TRBV11-3; CDR3: CASSLDGRGGSTEAFF; DNA: TGTGCCAGCAGCTTAGATGGAAGGGGCGGAAGTACTGAAGCTTTCTTT
D: -; size: -; J: TRBJ1-5; V: TRBV10-3; CDR3: CAISESGYNSNQPQHF; DNA: TGTGCCATCAGTGAGTCGGGATACAATAGCAATCAGCCCCAGCATTTT
D: TRBD1; size: -; J: TRBJ1-3; V: TRBV19; CDR3: CASRTGQGTGNTIYF; DNA: TGTGCCAGTAGGACGGGACAGGGTACTGGAAACACCATATATTTT
D: -; size: -; J: TRBJ1-5; V: TRBV20-1; CDR3: CSARRPGNDQPQHF; DNA: TGCAGTGCTAGAAGGCCAGGGAACGATCAGCCCCAGCATTTT
D: TRBD2; size: -; J: TRBJ2-5; V: TRBV20-1; CDR3: CSALLRASGNQETQYF; DNA: TGCAGTGCCCTCCTCCGGGCTAGCGGAAATCAAGAGACCCAGTACTTC
D: -; size: -; J: TRBJ2-7; V: TRBV10-3; CDR3: CAIRGTGQAYEQYF; DNA: TGTGCCATCAGGGGTACGGGTCAGGCTTACGAGCAGTACTTC
D: TRBD1; size: -; J: TRBJ1-4; V: TRBV28; CDR3: CASSSGTGEGEKLFF; DNA: TGTGCCAGCAGTTCCGGGACAGGGGAAGGTGAAAAACTGTTTTTT
D: -; size: -; J: TRBJ2-5; V: TRBV7-2; CDR3: CASSLVTVETQYF; DNA: TGTGCCAGCAGCTTAGTGACGGTTGAGACCCAGTACTTC
D: -; size: -; J: TRBJ2-6; V: TRBV11-2; CDR3: CASSLVGNFLSGANVLTF; DNA: TGTGCCAGCAGCTTAGTTGGGAATTTCCTCTCTGGGGCCAACGTCCTGACTTTC
D: TRBD1; size: -; J: TRBJ2-7; V: TRBV5-1; CDR3: CASSSGQGGEQYF; DNA: TGCGCCAGCAGCTCAGGACAGGGGGGCGAGCAGTACTTC
D: TRBD1; size: -; J: TRBJ1-2; V: TRBV2; CDR3: CASRLGTGAGYGYTF; DNA: TGTGCCAGCAGACTCGGGACAGGGGCCGGCTATGGCTACACCTTC
D: TRBD1; size: -; J: TRBJ2-3; V: TRBV19; CDR3: CASRPRQGAFGTDTQYF; DNA: TGTGCCAGTAGACCAAGACAGGGGGCGTTCGGCACAGATACGCAGTATTTT
D: TRBD1; size: -; J: TRBJ2-7; V: TRBV20-1; CDR3: CSATRRTGPFLF; DNA: TGCAGTGCTACCCGAAGGACAGGGCCTTTCCTGTTC
D: -; size: -; J: TRBJ2-2; V: TRBV7-6; CDR3: CASSLGSLDTGELFF; DNA: TGTGCCAGCAGCTTAGGGTCTTTGGACACCGGGGAGCTGTTTTTT
D: TRBD1; size: -; J: TRBJ1-2; V: TRBV4-2; CDR3: CASRQGAFGYTF; DNA: TGTGCCAGCAGACAGGGGGCATTTGGCTACACCTTC
D: -; size: -; J: TRBJ2-1; V: TRBV27; CDR3: CASNPSGAGSYNEQFF; DNA: TGTGCCAGCAATCCATCAGGTGCGGGATCCTACAATGAGCAGTTCTTC
D: TRBD2; size: -; J: TRBJ2-1; V: TRBV6-2/TRBV6-3; CDR3: CASRSGADEQFF; DNA: TGTGCCAGCAGAAGCGGGGCCGATGAGCAGTTCTTC
D: TRBD1; size: few; J: TRBJ2-7; V: TRBV19; CDR3: CASSMGTGAPSYEQYF; DNA: TGTGCCAGTAGTATGGGCACAGGGGCTCCATCCTACGAGCAGTACTTC
D: -; size: once; J: TRBJ1-1; V: TRBV19; CDR3: CASSLRENTEAFF; DNA: TGTGCCAGTAGTCTCAGAGAGAACACTGAAGCTTTCTTT
D: -; size: -; J: TRBJ2-5; V: TRBV7-2; CDR3: CASTTFSGKAQYF; DNA: TGTGCCAGCACCACGTTTAGCGGTAAGGCCCAGTACTTC
D: -; size: -; J: TRBJ2-1; V: TRBV20-1; CDR3: CSARDFQAFMDEQFF; DNA: TGCAGTGCTAGAGATTTCCAAGCATTCATGGATGAGCAGTTCTTC
D: TRBD1; size: few; J: TRBJ1-6; V: TRBV7-3; CDR3: CASSLMGQGDSPLHF; DNA: TGTGCCAGCAGCTTAATGGGACAGGGAGATTCACCCCTCCACTTT
D: TRBD2; size: few; J: TRBJ2-1; V: TRBV20-1; CDR3: CSAPSSGALNEQFF; DNA: TGCAGTGCCCCTTCTAGCGGAGCCTTAAATGAGCAGTTCTTC
D: -; size: -; J: TRBJ2-1; V: TRBV6-1; CDR3: CASVRYASSYNEQFF; DNA: TGTGCCAGCGTTAGATACGCGAGCTCCTACAATGAGCAGTTCTTC
D: TRBD2; size: few; J: TRBJ2-5; V: TRBV4-1; CDR3: CASSQDSFSAGGAETQYF; DNA: TGCGCCAGCAGCCAAGATTCCTTTTCAGCGGGAGGGGCGGAGACCCAGTACTTC